One sample yielded the 8 T cell receptor beta chains listed below, sequenced in a study of Ad26.COV2.S vaccination and SARS-CoV-2 variants. Stated treatment: some 20 received Ad26.COV2.S at low or high dose, single or two shots; 5 received placebo; per-sample allocation not given. Sampling was done on day 63 after the first vaccine or placebo injection. The protocol was immunoSEQ multiplex PCR, while the TCRdb copy is restricted to in-frame clones and leaves out a portion. The table has under 300,000 clones, around 88% seen once. Sequencing was performed on peripheral blood, taken in a trial of Ad26.COV2.S vaccine versus placebo. The origin of the receptors is a person aged 18 to 65 who received the Ad26.COV2.S COVID-19 vaccine or a placebo.

The V call is TRBV7-9, the J call TRBJ2-7; D might be TRBD2 (5 bases). Trimming removed 1 base from V and 9 bases from J, with 13 bases in between. The V gene's germline CDR1 is SEHNR and CDR2 FQNEAQ (reference sequence). The CDR3 is 13 amino acids. CDR3 region: CASSLDTGVGQYF. CDR3 in DNA: TGTGCCAGCAGCTTAGATACCGGGGTAGGGCAGTACTTC. The full variable domain, completed using reference TRBV7-9 and TRBJ2-7, is DTGVSQNPRHKITKRGQNVTFRCDPISEHNRLYWYRQTLGQGPEFLTYFQNEAQLEKSRLLSDRFSAERPKGSFSTLEIQRTEQGDSAMYLCASSLDTGVGQYFGPGTRLTVT.

The chain combines TRBV5-4 with TRBJ1-6; D is possibly TRBD1 (5 bases). The CDR3 spans 14 residues. V was trimmed by 6 bases and J by 6 bases, leaving 13 bases between them. The germline gives CDR1 SGHNT, CDR2 YYREEE (reference sequence). The CDR3 is CASIQSGGNSPLHF. The CDR3 coding sequence is TGTGCCAGCATCCAAAGTGGGGGTAATTCACCCCTCCACTTT.

This chain links TRBV4-3 with TRBJ2-1; D perhaps matches TRBD2 (6 bases). The CDR3 is 16 amino acids. CDR1 LGHNA and CDR2 YSLEER come from the germline V gene. V shed 0 bases and J shed 5 bases, with 14 bases lying between them. The CDR3 here is CASSQEGDGGNNEQFF. CDR3 in DNA: TGCGCCAGCAGCCAAGAAGGGGACGGAGGGAACAATGAGCAGTTCTTC.

CDR3 coding DNA: TGTGCCAGCAGCTTAGCGGGGACAGTCTACGAGCAGTACTTC. Protein: CASSLAGTVYEQYF. The chain is built from TRBV7-9 and TRBJ2-7; 7 nucleotides match TRBD1. The CDR3 consists of 14 residues. V shed 0 bases and J 3 bases; nucleotides not matched to a gene: 2. The germline V gene has CDR1 SEHNR and CDR2 FQNEAQ (reference sequence).

The V call is TRBV2, the J call TRBJ2-1; 7 bases map to TRBD2. The CDR3 is made up of 15 amino acids. V was pared by 4 bases and J by 8 bases, with 11 bases of the junction left unmatched. In germline, CDR1 is SNHLY, CDR2 FYNNEI. CDR3 residues: CASSGYRGGPDEQFF. CDR3 coding DNA: TGTGCCAGCAGTGGGTATCGGGGAGGGCCGGATGAGCAGTTCTTC. The variable domain in full, completed from reference TRBV2 and TRBJ2-1, reads EPEVTQTPSHQVTQMGQEVILRCVPISNHLYFYWYRQILGQKVEFLVSFYNNEISEKSEIFDDQFSVERPDGSNFTLKIRSTKLEDSAMYFCASSGYRGGPDEQFFGPGTRLTVL.

This clone was picked up one time. The J gene is TRBJ1-1, the V gene TRBV11-2; a weak D match, TRBD1 (6 bases). The CDR3 is 15 residues long. CDR1 SGHAT and CDR2 FQNNGV come from the germline V gene. V shed 0 bases and J shed 5 bases, with 13 bases lying between them. CDR3 bases: TGTGCCAGCAGCTTAGATCTGGGGGCAAATACTGAAGCTTTCTTT. Residues: CASSLDLGANTEAFF.

This sequence joins TRBV7-9 and TRBJ2-7, with D possibly TRBD1 on 6 matching bases. The CDR3 extends over 13 amino acids. Germline V gene sequence: CDR1 SEHNR, CDR2 FQNEAQ (reference sequence). V was shortened by 5 bases and J by 5 bases, with 13 bases between the two germline ends. The CDR3 DNA is TGTGCCAGCAGCACAACAGGGCTCCACGAGCAGTACGTC. It codes for CASSTTGLHEQYV.

The chain joins TRBV7-9 to TRBJ2-6, with 11 positions matching TRBD1. The CDR3 totals 17 residues. The V gene's germline CDR1 is SEHNR and CDR2 FQNEAQ (reference sequence). Unmatched junction bases numbered 4, after V lost 4 bases and J lost 2 bases. The CDR3 protein is CASSWGQGVTGANVLTF. In DNA form, the CDR3 reads TGTGCCAGCAGCTGGGGACAGGGGGTGACTGGGGCCAACGTCCTGACTTTC.